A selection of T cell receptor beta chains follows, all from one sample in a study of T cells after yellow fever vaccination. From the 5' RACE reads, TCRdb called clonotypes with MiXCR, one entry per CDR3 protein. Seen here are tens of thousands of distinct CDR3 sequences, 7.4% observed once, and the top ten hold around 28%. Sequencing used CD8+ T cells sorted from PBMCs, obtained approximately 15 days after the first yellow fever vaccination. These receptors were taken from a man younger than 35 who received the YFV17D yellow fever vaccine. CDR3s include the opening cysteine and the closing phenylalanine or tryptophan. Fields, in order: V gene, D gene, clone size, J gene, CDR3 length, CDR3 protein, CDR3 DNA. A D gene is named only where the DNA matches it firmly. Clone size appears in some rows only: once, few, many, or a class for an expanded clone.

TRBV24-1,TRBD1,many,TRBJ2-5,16,CATSEPGQGVKETQYF,TGTGCCACCAGTGAACCGGGACAGGGGGTAAAAGAGACCCAGTACTTC
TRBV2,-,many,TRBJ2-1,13,CARTGTSYNEQFF,TGTGCCAGGACAGGTACCTCCTACAATGAGCAGTTCTTC
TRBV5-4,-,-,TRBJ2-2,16,CASSLFGGSNTGELFF,TGTGCCAGCAGCTTGTTCGGGGGCAGTAACACCGGGGAGCTGTTTTTT
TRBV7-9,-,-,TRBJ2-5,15,CASSPVRGLGETQYF,TGTGCCAGCAGCCCGGTCAGGGGCCTAGGGGAGACCCAGTACTTC
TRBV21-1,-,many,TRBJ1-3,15,CASSKDVLSGNTIYF,TGTGCCAGCAGCAAAGATGTCCTCTCTGGAAACACCATATATTTT
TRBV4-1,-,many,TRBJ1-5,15,CASSYQGGRDQPQHF,TGCGCCAGCAGCTATCAAGGAGGGAGGGATCAGCCCCAGCATTTT
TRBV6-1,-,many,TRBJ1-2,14,CASSRGGTNYGYTF,TGTGCCAGCAGTCGGGGAGGTACGAACTATGGCTACACCTTC
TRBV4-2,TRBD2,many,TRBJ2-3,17,CASSQVGTSGGADTQYF,TGTGCCAGCAGCCAAGTTGGGACTAGCGGGGGGGCCGATACGCAGTATTTT
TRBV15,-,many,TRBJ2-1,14,CATSRAASGGPRFF,TGTGCCACCAGCAGAGCAGCATCCGGGGGGCCGCGGTTCTTC
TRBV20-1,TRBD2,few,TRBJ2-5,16,CCARDKRGTYQETQYF,TGCTGTGCTAGAGATAAGCGGGGAACGTACCAAGAGACCCAGTACTTC
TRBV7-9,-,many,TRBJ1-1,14,CASSLTGGNTEAFF,TGTGCCAGCAGCTTAACCGGGGGGAACACTGAAGCTTTCTTT
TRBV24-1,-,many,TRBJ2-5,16,CATSDLHRGSGETQYF,TGTGCCACCAGTGATTTGCATCGGGGGAGTGGGGAGACCCAGTACTTC
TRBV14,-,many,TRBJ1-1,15,CASSRPSKKRTEAFF,TGTGCCAGCAGCCGGCCGTCGAAAAAACGGACTGAAGCTTTCTTT
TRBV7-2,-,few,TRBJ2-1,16,CASSFLLASPYNEQFF,TGTGCCAGCAGCTTCCTGCTAGCGTCCCCCTACAATGAGCAGTTCTTC
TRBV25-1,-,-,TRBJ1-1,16,CASSNFGGDVNTEAFF,TGTGCCAGCAGTAACTTTGGAGGGGACGTGAACACTGAAGCTTTCTTT
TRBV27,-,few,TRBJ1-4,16,CASSLLASPGSEKLFF,TGTGCCAGCAGTTTATTGGCCTCTCCGGGGAGTGAAAAACTGTTTTTT
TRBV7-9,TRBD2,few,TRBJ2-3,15,CASIIAGAPADTQYF,TGTGCCAGCATCATAGCGGGGGCTCCAGCAGATACGCAGTATTTT
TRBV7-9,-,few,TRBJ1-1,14,CASSLSGPNTEAFF,TGTGCCAGCAGCTTATCTGGTCCGAACACTGAAGCTTTCTTT
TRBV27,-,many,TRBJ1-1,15,CASSLGLGVNTEAFF,TGTGCCAGCAGTTTGGGATTGGGGGTGAACACTGAAGCTTTCTTT
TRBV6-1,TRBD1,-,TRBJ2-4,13,CASSRDRPPVQYF,TGTGCCAGCAGCCGGGACAGGCCCCCCGTTCAGTACTTC
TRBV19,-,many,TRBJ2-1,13,CASSRRSTDEQFF,TGTGCCAGTAGTAGGCGGTCTACGGATGAGCAGTTCTTC
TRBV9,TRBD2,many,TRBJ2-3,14,CASRTGGPTDTQYF,TGTGCCAGCCGCACGGGGGGGCCGACAGATACGCAGTATTTT
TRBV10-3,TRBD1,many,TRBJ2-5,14,CAISEGQGRETQYF,TGTGCCATCAGTGAGGGACAGGGGAGAGAGACCCAGTACTTC
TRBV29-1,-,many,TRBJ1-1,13,CSVVGPQNTEAFF,TGCAGCGTTGTGGGACCCCAGAACACTGAAGCTTTCTTT
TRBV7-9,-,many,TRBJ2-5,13,CASLTEVGETQYF,TGTGCCAGCCTCACTGAGGTCGGGGAGACCCAGTACTTC
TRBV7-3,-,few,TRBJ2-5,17,CASSFPQISADQETQYF,TGTGCCAGCAGCTTCCCTCAGATCTCCGCAGACCAAGAGACCCAGTACTTC
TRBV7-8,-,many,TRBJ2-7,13,CASSFGGVGEQYF,TGTGCCAGCAGCTTCGGGGGTGTGGGCGAGCAGTACTTC
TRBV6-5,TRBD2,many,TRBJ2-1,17,CASSPGLAGGPPNEQFF,TGTGCCAGCAGTCCGGGACTAGCGGGGGGGCCCCCAAATGAGCAGTTCTTC
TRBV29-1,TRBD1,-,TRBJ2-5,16,CSVEIGTGRYQETQYF,TGCAGCGTTGAGATTGGGACAGGGAGATACCAAGAGACCCAGTACTTC
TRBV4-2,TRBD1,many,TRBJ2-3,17,CASSQAAEGQGADTQYF,TGTGCCAGCAGCCAAGCCGCCGAGGGACAGGGCGCAGATACGCAGTATTTT
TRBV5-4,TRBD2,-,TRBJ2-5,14,CASSTGLDGETQYF,TGTGCCAGCAGCACGGGACTAGACGGGGAGACCCAGTACTTC
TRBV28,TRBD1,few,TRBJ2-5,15,CASSLTGTAQETQYF,TGTGCCAGCAGTTTAACCGGGACAGCGCAAGAGACCCAGTACTTC
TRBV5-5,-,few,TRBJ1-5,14,CASSFRDLNQPQHF,TGTGCCAGCAGCTTTCGGGATCTCAATCAGCCCCAGCATTTT
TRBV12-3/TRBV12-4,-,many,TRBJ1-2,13,CASSFVGAYGYTF,TGTGCCAGCAGTTTTGTCGGGGCTTATGGCTACACCTTC
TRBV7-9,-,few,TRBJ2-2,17,CASSLGPGWANTGELFF,TGTGCCAGCAGCTTAGGGCCGGGGTGGGCGAACACCGGGGAGCTGTTTTTT
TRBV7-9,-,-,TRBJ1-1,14,CASSRQRLNTEAFF,TGTGCCAGCAGCCGCCAGCGGTTGAACACTGAAGCTTTCTTT
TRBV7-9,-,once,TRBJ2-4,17,CASSPPTSHETGPIQYF,TGTGCCAGCAGCCCACCTACCAGTCACGAAACGGGGCCCATTCAGTACTTC
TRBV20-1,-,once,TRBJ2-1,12,CTFRGAYNEQFF,TGCACTTTCAGAGGGGCTTACAATGAGCAGTTCTTC
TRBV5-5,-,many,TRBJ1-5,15,CASSLGQGQYQPQHF,TGTGCCAGCAGCTTGGGTCAGGGGCAGTATCAGCCCCAGCATTTT
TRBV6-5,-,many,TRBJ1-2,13,CASSYRSAYGYTF,TGTGCCAGCAGTTACCGTTCTGCCTATGGCTACACCTTC
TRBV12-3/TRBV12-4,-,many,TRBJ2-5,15,CASSPGLVDQETQYF,TGTGCCAGCAGTCCGGGACTGGTGGATCAAGAGACCCAGTACTTC
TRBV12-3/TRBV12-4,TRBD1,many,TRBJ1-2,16,CASSPRTRGRFDGYTF,TGTGCCAGCAGTCCGAGAACCAGGGGGCGCTTCGATGGCTACACCTTC